These 22 T cell receptor beta chains were sequenced from one sample in a study of T cell changes during pregnancy in multiple sclerosis. Sequencing was performed with immunoSEQ multiplex PCR; in TCRdb, only in-frame clones are kept and a portion is missing. Of some 68,000 clones listed, roughly 94% were seen once; the top ten hold around 1.3%. The specimen comprised peripheral blood, sampled in the second trimester of pregnancy. The receptor set was obtained from a female donor in good health, enrolled as a control in a pregnancy study.

The rearrangement uses TRBV5-1 and TRBJ2-5; 9 bases are shared with TRBD2. The CDR3 contains 15 residues. The germline V gene has CDR1 SGHRS and CDR2 YFSETQ. J lost 4 bases, V lost 4 bases, and 8 bases had no gene match. CDR3 loop: CASSPGRGGRETQYF. For the CDR3, the DNA is TGCGCCAGCAGCCCGGGGCGGGGGGGCCGAGAGACCCAGTACTTC.

V and J are TRBV2 and TRBJ2-7; a possible D gene is TRBD1 (5 bases). Germline lookup yields CDR1 SNHLY and CDR2 FYNNEI. V lost 6 bases, J lost 0 bases, and 21 bases lay in between. This CDR3 has 17 residues. The CDR3 coding sequence is TGTGCCAGCAGCGTAGACTTGTACAGGACGAGCTCCTACGAGCAGTACTTC. As protein: CASSVDLYRTSSYEQYF.

The chain recombines TRBV25-1 with TRBJ2-4; 10 bases map to TRBD2. V was clipped by 5 bases and J by 0 bases; unmatched bases: 10. Per germline, CDR1 MGHDK and CDR2 SYGVNS. The CDR3 has 18 residues. CDR3 amino acids: CASSPVAGGNKAKNIQYF. CDR3 in DNA: TGTGCCAGCAGTCCGGTAGCGGGAGGAAATAAAGCCAAAAACATTCAGTACTTC.

The V call is TRBV18, the J call TRBJ1-1, with TRBD1 matching over 8 bases. CDR1 and CDR2 (germline): KGHSH, LQKENI. After removal of 5 bases from V and 11 bases from J, the junction contained 7 bases not matched to a gene. The CDR3 length is 12 residues. The CDR3 reads CASSDRQGSAFF. DNA of the CDR3: TGTGCCAGCTCAGATAGACAGGGGTCGGCTTTCTTT.

The chain has TRBV7-2 and TRBJ2-7, with 8 positions matching TRBD1. Trimming at V came to 1 base and at J to 4 bases, leaving 3 bases not matched to a gene. Germline V gene sequence: CDR1 SGHTA, CDR2 FQGNSA. This CDR3 comprises 14 residues. DNA of the CDR3: TGTGCCAGCAGCTTAGGGACAGGGTGGTACGAGCAGTACTTC. As protein: CASSLGTGWYEQYF. Full variable domain (outside the CDR3, taken from reference TRBV7-2 and TRBJ2-7): GAGVSQSPSNKVTEKGKDVELRCDPISGHTALYWYRQSLGQGLEFLIYFQGNSAPDKSGLPSDRFSAERTGGSVSTLTIQRTQQEDSAVYLCASSLGTGWYEQYFGPGTRLTVT.

In the case of this clone: One junction end disagrees with the germline gene, perhaps due to a read error. The gene calls are TRBV30 and TRBJ2-1, with D possibly matching TRBD2 (6 bases). CDR1 GTSNPN and CDR2 SVGIG come from the germline V gene (reference sequence). The CDR3 is 11 residues long. The CDR3 spells CGWNTGLEQFF. The DNA of the CDR3 is TGTGGCTGGAACACGGGACTTGAGCAGTTCTTC.

In its sample, this clone was seen a few times. The rearrangement joins TRBV19 to TRBJ2-1; a weak D match, TRBD1 (6 bases). V lost 7 bases to trimming and J lost 3 bases, with 10 bases between them. Per the germline V gene, CDR1 is LNHDA and CDR2 is SQIVND (reference sequence). The CDR3 is made up of 13 amino acids. The CDR3 loop is CASTPTGYNEQFF. The CDR3 DNA reads as TGTGCCAGTACCCCGACAGGCTACAATGAGCAGTTCTTC.

The chain links TRBV30 to TRBJ1-2; D might be TRBD1 (5 bases). The V end was cut by 3 bases, the J end by 10 bases, with 15 bases between. CDR3 length equals 12 residues. Germline V gives CDR1 GTSNPN, CDR2 SVGIG (reference sequence). CDR3 loop: CAWSGGALVYTF. CDR3 coding DNA: TGTGCCTGGAGCGGAGGGGCGCTCGTCTACACCTTC.

The chain carries TRBV13 and TRBJ2-7; D gene ambiguous. From germline, CDR1 is PRHDT and CDR2 FYEKMQ (reference sequence). Trimming left V 7 bases short and J 7 bases short, with 17 bases between. This CDR3 is 13 amino acids long. CDR3 sequence reads: CASKELESREQYF. CDR3 DNA sequence: TGTGCCAGCAAAGAATTGGAGAGCCGGGAGCAGTACTTC.

The CDR3 coding sequence is TGCGCCAGCAGCTTGGCTGGACAGGGACGAAACTATGGCTACACCTTC. Translating it yields CASSLAGQGRNYGYTF. The J gene is TRBJ1-2, the V gene TRBV5-1; TRBD1 aligns across 8 bases. V was pared by 0 bases and J by 2 bases, with 6 bases of the junction left unmatched. The CDR3 consists of 16 residues. Germline values: CDR1 SGHRS, CDR2 YFSETQ.

The rearrangement links TRBV5-1 to TRBJ2-5; 7 bases map to TRBD1. The CDR3 sequence is 14 residues long. CDR1 is SGHRS and CDR2 is YFSETQ in the germline V gene. V trimming: 5 bases; J trimming: 4 bases; junction bases outside the gene matches: 8. The CDR3 region has the DNA TGCGCCAGCAGAGATACAAACAGGGGAGAGACCCAGTACTTC. Its translation: CASRDTNRGETQYF.

V gene TRBV6-1 combines with J gene TRBJ2-5; TRBD1 is a possible D gene (6 bases). CDR1 MNHNS and CDR2 SASEGT come from the germline V gene. The CDR3 is made up of 13 amino acids. Trimming cost V 6 bases and J 5 bases, with 13 bases left between them. CDR3 coding DNA: TGTGCCAGCAGGACAGGCCCTGGGGAGACCCAGTACTTC. This codes for CASRTGPGETQYF.

The rearrangement uses TRBV10-2 and TRBJ2-2; 8 bases are a match to TRBD1. The CDR3 extends over 17 amino acids. The trim removed 2 bases at V and 1 base at J, leaving 6 bases unmatched. Germline CDR1 reads WSHSY; CDR2 reads SAAADI. This CDR3 reads CASSEGQGLLNTGELFF. The CDR3 nucleotides are TGCGCCAGCAGTGAGGGACAGGGCCTCCTGAACACCGGGGAGCTGTTTTTT.

In nucleotides, the CDR3 is TGTGCCAGCAGTCTAACACCCACCGGGGGTCAGCCCCAGCATTTT. It translates to CASSLTPTGGQPQHF. This chain joins TRBV6-5 and TRBJ1-5; perhaps TRBD1 as D (5 bases). The germline V gene has CDR1 MNHEY and CDR2 SVGAGI. V dropped 5 bases and J dropped 6 bases, with 17 bases sitting between them. This CDR3 has 15 amino acids.

This clone occurred a few times. The V call is TRBV4-1, the J call TRBJ1-3; D uncertain. The ends were cut back, 0 bases at V and 11 bases at J, with 2 bases in the middle. This CDR3 comprises 10 residues. CDR1 MGHRA and CDR2 YSYEKL come from the germline V gene. The chain's CDR3 is CASSQDSIYF. The CDR3 DNA reads TGCGCCAGCAGCCAAGACTCCATATATTTT.

The chain recombines TRBV13 with TRBJ1-2; D might be TRBD1 (5 bases). Trimming removed 1 base from V and 8 bases from J, with 11 bases in between. The CDR3 loop spans 13 amino acids. Germline values: CDR1 PRHDT, CDR2 FYEKMQ (reference sequence). Written as DNA, the CDR3 is TGTGCCAGCAGCTTAGACGCAGGGCTCGGCTACACCTTC. Translation gives CASSLDAGLGYTF.

The V call is TRBV4-2, the J call TRBJ1-1, with D perhaps matching TRBD1 (5 bases). Trimming cost V 4 bases and J 5 bases, with 11 bases left between them. Germline CDR1 LGHNA, CDR2 YNFKEQ. The CDR3 has 13 residues. The CDR3 DNA follows: TGTGCCAGCAGCCCCTCGGGGGTGACTGAAGCTTTCTTT. Its translation: CASSPSGVTEAFF.

The chain joins TRBV4-1 to TRBJ2-1; 8 bases align to TRBD2. V was clipped by 1 base and J by 5 bases; unmatched bases: 10. Germline-derived CDR1 and CDR2 are MGHRA and YSYEKL. The CDR3 has 17 amino acids. The CDR3 sequence is CASSQGPRRGAHNEQFF. CDR3 DNA sequence: TGCGCCAGCAGCCAAGGCCCAAGGCGGGGGGCTCACAATGAGCAGTTCTTC.

V gene TRBV28 combines with J gene TRBJ2-1; the D is unclear. The CDR3 runs 11 residues. V lost 6 bases and J 10 bases, leaving 10 bases between the germline ends. The germline CDR1 and CDR2 sequences are MDHEN and SYDVKM. CDR3 sequence reads: CASRVGLEQFF. The CDR3 bases are TGTGCCAGCAGAGTCGGGTTGGAGCAGTTCTTC.

This chain connects TRBV5-4 to TRBJ2-3; TRBD1 might be the D (5 bases). Germline values: CDR1 SGHNT, CDR2 YYREEE (reference sequence). V lost 4 bases, J lost 1 base, and 16 bases lay in between. The CDR3 is 16 residues long. The DNA for the CDR3 is TGTGCCAGCAGCACTAAAGGGGTGTTTGGCACAGATACGCAGTATTTT. Its protein is CASSTKGVFGTDTQYF.

The rearrangement joins TRBV30 to TRBJ1-5, with 10 bases lining up with TRBD1. Germline lookup yields CDR1 GTSNPN and CDR2 SVGIG (reference sequence). There are 15 residues in the CDR3. V dropped 3 bases and J dropped 5; count of bases not matched to a gene: 7. The CDR3 bases are TGTGCCTGGAGCGTCTTAGGGACAGGGGATCAGCCCCAGCATTTT. Translated, it gives CAWSVLGTGDQPQHF.

The CDR3 spells CASRAGSGPYEQYF. DNA of the CDR3: TGTGCCAGCAGGGCCGGTAGCGGACCATACGAGCAGTACTTC. The V call is TRBV6-5, the J call TRBJ2-7; perhaps TRBD2 as D (6 bases). Germline V gene sequence: CDR1 MNHEY, CDR2 SVGAGI. CDR3 length: 14 amino acids. With 6 bases removed from V and 4 bases from J, the gap between germline ends came to 16 bases.